This TCR beta chain comes out of a study of early T cells in non-severe SARS-CoV-2 infection. This clonotype was seen at least ten times. The CDR3 is 15 amino acids. Looked up from germline, CDR1 is DFQATT and CDR2 is SNEGSKA (reference sequence). V lost 5 bases and J lost 6, with 22 bases in between. Each CDR3 protein is one row after TCRdb ran MiXCR on the 5' RACE reads. The sample shows roughly 49,000 distinct CDR3 sequences, about 4.1% of them seen only once. Sequencing was carried out using whole blood. The TCR sequence derives from an adult who was a healthcare worker with PCR-confirmed SARS-CoV-2 infection or an uninfected control (not recorded which). V usage is TRBV20-1 and J usage is TRBJ1-1; D perhaps matches TRBD1 (5 bases). CDR3 loop: CSARDLVDWGAEAFF. The CDR3 DNA sequence: TGCAGTGCTCGCGATTTGGTGGATTGGGGCGCTGAAGCTTTCTTT.